This T cell receptor (beta chain) emerged from a study of T cell changes during pregnancy in multiple sclerosis. Deletions cut 5 bases from V and 4 bases from J, with 12 bases between. The CDR3 extends over 15 amino acids. Germline V lookup: CDR1 MDHEN, CDR2 SYDVKM. Repertoires were generated with immunoSEQ multiplex PCR, while TCRdb's copy carries only in-frame clones and drops some. This repertoire shows 50,000 to 55,000 clones, about 90% found once; its top ten account for 0.35% to 0.4%. The clonotype originates from a female donor with multiple sclerosis, enrolled in a pregnancy study. The gene calls are TRBV28 and TRBJ2-6; possibly TRBD1 for D (6 bases). The sequences come from CD4+ T cells from peripheral blood mononuclear cells, collected after pregnancy. The CDR3 loop reads CASSIGGTGANVLTF. CDR3 DNA: TGTGCCAGCAGTATAGGGGGAACAGGGGCCAACGTCCTGACTTTC. Full variable domain (outside the CDR3, taken from reference TRBV28 and TRBJ2-6): DVKVTQSSRYLVKRTGEKVFLECVQDMDHENMFWYRQDPGLGLRLIYFSYDVKMKEKGDIPEGYSVSREKKERFSLILESASTNQTSMYLCASSIGGTGANVLTFGAGSRLTVL.